The 31 T cell receptor beta chains listed next were all sequenced from one sample in a study of T cell clones after liver transplantation. Some clones are missing from TCRdb's copy, which holds only in-frame ones; the method was immunoSEQ multiplex PCR. Of about 85,000 clones listed, 82% were seen once; the top ten hold approximately 0.43%. Sequences were derived from CD4+ T cells from blood, sampled about 46 months after liver transplant. The receptors were sampled from a human patient who received a liver transplant. Among the T cells, some may be from the graft donor.

The rearrangement links TRBV18 to TRBJ2-7; no definite D call. This CDR3 is built from 13 residues. CDR1 is KGHSH, CDR2 LQKENI, per germline. V gave up 0 bases and J gave up 5 bases, with 8 bases separating them. CDR3 region: CASSPPAKHEQYF. DNA for the CDR3: TGTGCCAGCTCACCACCGGCAAAGCACGAGCAGTACTTC. Full variable domain (outside the CDR3, taken from reference TRBV18 and TRBJ2-7): NAGVMQNPRHLVRRRGQEARLRCSPMKGHSHVYWYRQLPEEGLKFMVYLQKENIIDESGMPKERFSAEFPKEGPSILRIQQVVRGDSAAYFCASSPPAKHEQYFGPGTRLTVT.

The CDR3 sequence: CASSLVGGDYGYTF. The CDR3 region has the DNA TGTGCCAGCAGCTTAGTGGGCGGTGATTATGGCTACACCTTC. The chain has TRBV7-2 and TRBJ1-2; D is unclear. This CDR3 region has 14 residues. Per the germline V gene, CDR1 is SGHTA and CDR2 is FQGNSA. V lost 1 base and J 5 bases, leaving 11 bases between the germline ends.

The rearrangement uses TRBV28 and TRBJ2-2, with 12 bases that match TRBD2. The CDR3 sequence is 20 residues long. Unmatched junction bases numbered 21, after V lost 8 bases and J lost 5 bases. The germline CDR1 and CDR2 sequences are MDHEN and SYDVKM. Written as DNA, the CDR3 is TGTGCCAGCGCCGGTGGGCCTACGTGGCTAGCGGGAGGGGGGACCGGGGAGCTGTTTTTT. This translates into CASAGGPTWLAGGGTGELFF.

The rearrangement uses TRBV18 and TRBJ2-7; 9 bases fit TRBD1. V gave up 3 bases and J gave up 5 bases; unmatched junction bases: 8. CDR1 is KGHSH and CDR2 is LQKENI in the germline V gene. The CDR3 length is 15 residues. Here the CDR3 reads CASSPLGTGIDEQYF. The CDR3, as DNA: TGTGCCAGCTCACCTCTCGGGACAGGGATCGACGAGCAGTACTTC. The complete variable domain, with remaining parts taken from reference TRBV18 and TRBJ2-7, reads NAGVMQNPRHLVRRRGQEARLRCSPMKGHSHVYWYRQLPEEGLKFMVYLQKENIIDESGMPKERFSAEFPKEGPSILRIQQVVRGDSAAYFCASSPLGTGIDEQYFGPGTRLTVT.

Here the CDR3 DNA reads TGTGCCAGCAGTTCTTGGACAGGGGGGAAGAACACTGAAGCTTTCTTT. Encoded protein: CASSSWTGGKNTEAFF. The chain links TRBV6-5 to TRBJ1-1; 10 bases agree with TRBD1. V was pared by 4 bases and J by 1 base, with 6 bases of the junction left unmatched. Germline-derived CDR1 and CDR2 are MNHEY and SVGAGI. The CDR3 sequence is 16 residues long.

CDR3 residues: CASSTGSGNTIYF. In nucleotides, the CDR3 is TGTGCCAGCAGTACGGGTTCTGGAAACACCATATATTTT. The chain couples TRBV6-1 to TRBJ1-3; no clear D gene. This CDR3 has 13 amino acids. Germline V gene data show CDR1 as MNHNS and CDR2 as SASEGT. Trimming took 5 bases from V and 1 from J, leaving 6 bases between them.

For this clone: Other DNA sequences from this sample encode an identical CDR3 as well. This chain uses TRBV5-1 with TRBJ1-1, with D tentatively TRBD1 (5 bases). CDR3 length: 13 residues. V shed 4 bases and J shed 1 base, with 8 bases lying between them. CDR1 SGHRS and CDR2 YFSETQ come from the germline V gene. The CDR3 nucleotides read TGCGCCAGCAGCCTTCAGGGGAACACTGAAGCTTTCTTT. It codes for CASSLQGNTEAFF.

The chain couples TRBV18 to TRBJ1-1; weak D call: TRBD1 (6 bases). This CDR3 comprises 15 residues. CDR1 is KGHSH, CDR2 LQKENI, per germline. With 6 bases removed from V and 1 base from J, the gap between germline ends came to 15 bases. As DNA, the CDR3 is TGTGCCAGCTCTCCAAGAACAGGGCAGAACACTGAAGCTTTCTTT. Translation gives CASSPRTGQNTEAFF.

This clone was found once. The V and J genes are TRBV18 and TRBJ2-1, with TRBD2 as a possible D gene (6 bases). Trimming took 3 bases from V and 0 from J, leaving 12 bases between them. CDR1 KGHSH and CDR2 LQKENI come from the germline V gene. This CDR3 region has 16 residues. The CDR3 loop reads CASSPPGRGSYNEQFF. The CDR3 DNA reads as TGTGCCAGCTCACCCCCTGGGCGGGGCTCCTACAATGAGCAGTTCTTC.

The chain carries TRBV7-2 and TRBJ2-2; D remains ambiguous. The CDR3 is 13 residues long. Germline V gives CDR1 SGHTA, CDR2 FQGNSA. V dropped 6 bases and J dropped 4 bases, with 9 bases sitting between them. Here the CDR3 DNA reads TGTGCCAGCAGTTTAAAGGTCACCGGGGAGCTGTTTTTT. Translation: CASSLKVTGELFF. Based on the CDR3 plus reference TRBV7-2 and TRBJ2-2, the full variable domain is GAGVSQSPSNKVTEKGKDVELRCDPISGHTALYWYRQSLGQGLEFLIYFQGNSAPDKSGLPSDRFSAERTGGSVSTLTIQRTQQEDSAVYLCASSLKVTGELFFGEGSRLTVL.

The chain carries TRBV28 and TRBJ2-7, with 14 bases matching TRBD2. CDR1 is MDHEN, CDR2 SYDVKM, per germline. This CDR3 region has 16 residues. V shed 6 bases and J 3 bases; nucleotides not matched to a gene: 7. Written as DNA, the CDR3 is TGTGCCAGCAGCCCTTGGACTAGCGGGAGGCACTACGAGCAGTACTTC. This sequence encodes CASSPWTSGRHYEQYF.

J is TRBJ1-2 and V is TRBV5-4, with D perhaps TRBD1 (6 bases). Germline values: CDR1 SGHNT, CDR2 YYREEE (reference sequence). CDR3 length: 15 amino acids. V was pared by 0 bases and J by 2 bases, with 11 bases between. CDR3 loop: CASSLVGGKNYGYTF. The CDR3 DNA follows: TGTGCCAGCAGCTTGGTAGGGGGGAAAAACTATGGCTACACCTTC.

The V gene is TRBV27, the J gene TRBJ2-4; D gene ambiguous. The germline V gene has CDR1 MNHEY and CDR2 SMNVEV (reference sequence). The CDR3 has 16 residues. V was cut by 5 bases and J by 1 base, with 15 bases left in between. The CDR3 DNA is TGTGCCAGCAGTATTAAGGGAAATACGGCCAAAAACATTCAGTACTTC. It encodes CASSIKGNTAKNIQYF.

The J gene is TRBJ2-1, the V gene TRBV19; TRBD2 matches at 15 bases. CDR3 size: 16 residues. Germline V gives CDR1 LNHDA, CDR2 SQIVND (reference sequence). The junction had 4 bases not matched to a gene; V was cut back by 8 bases and J by 2 bases. In nucleotides, the CDR3 is TGTGCCAGTGGACTAGCGGGAGGGTACCCCTACAATGAGCAGTTCTTC. Translated, it gives CASGLAGGYPYNEQFF.

The gene calls are TRBV7-9 and TRBJ1-5; no definite D call. The CDR3 is 16 amino acids. From germline, CDR1 is SEHNR and CDR2 FQNEAQ (reference sequence). V was shortened by 3 bases and J by 6 bases, with 18 bases between the two germline ends. CDR3 region: CASSLVGEGSGQPQHF. CDR3 DNA sequence: TGTGCCAGCAGCTTGGTTGGGGAGGGATCCGGTCAGCCCCAGCATTTT. The full variable domain, with the rest looked up from reference TRBV7-9 and TRBJ1-5, is DTGVSQNPRHKITKRGQNVTFRCDPISEHNRLYWYRQTLGQGPEFLTYFQNEAQLEKSRLLSDRFSAERPKGSFSTLEIQRTEQGDSAMYLCASSLVGEGSGQPQHFGDGTRLSIL.

The CDR3 DNA follows: TGTGCCAGCAGCTTGTTTATGCAGGGGGGAGATACGCAGTATTTT. This gives the protein CASSLFMQGGDTQYF. The chain links TRBV5-4 to TRBJ2-3, with a possible D match to TRBD1 (7 bases). The length of the CDR3 is 15 residues. Germline values: CDR1 SGHNT, CDR2 YYREEE (reference sequence). V lost 1 base to trimming and J lost 5 bases, with 14 bases between them.

The J gene is TRBJ1-5, the V gene TRBV30; D possibly corresponds to TRBD1 (6 bases). This CDR3 contains 15 residues. Looked up from germline, CDR1 is GTSNPN and CDR2 is SVGIG (reference sequence). Deletions cut 4 bases from V and 3 bases from J, with 16 bases between. CDR3 sequence (DNA): TGTGCCTGGAATAGGGGGGGACCGAACAATCAGCCCCAGCATTTT. Translation gives CAWNRGGPNNQPQHF.

In the case of this clone: A junction boundary mismatches the germline segment, possibly from a read error. The chain links TRBV2 to TRBJ2-4, with 14 bases that match TRBD2. The CDR3 runs to 15 residues. Germline V gene sequence: CDR1 SNHLY, CDR2 FYNNEI. CDR3 bases: TGTGTCAGCAGGGAACAATCGGTGACTAGCGGGAGGGTAAACTTC. This translates into CVSREQSVTSGRVNF.

The rearrangement links TRBV5-1 to TRBJ2-1; 7 nucleotides line up with TRBD1. CDR3 length: 15 amino acids. Germline V gene sequence: CDR1 SGHRS, CDR2 YFSETQ. With 4 bases clipped from V and 2 bases from J, the junction kept 6 bases outside the gene matches. CDR3 DNA sequence: TGCGCCAGCAGCCTGGGACAGCGCGCCTACAATGAGCAGTTCTTC. As protein: CASSLGQRAYNEQFF. The variable domain in full, with the rest retrieved from reference TRBV5-1 and TRBJ2-1, is KAGVTQTPRYLIKTRGQQVTLSCSPISGHRSVSWYQQTPGQGLQFLFEYFSETQRNKGNFPGRFSGRQFSNSRSEMNVSTLELGDSALYLCASSLGQRAYNEQFFGPGTRLTVL.

The chain carries TRBV10-1 and TRBJ2-1, with 9 bases lining up with TRBD2. The CDR3 is 16 amino acids. The junction had 8 bases not matched to a gene; V was cut back by 4 bases and J by 4 bases. In germline, CDR1 is WNHNN, CDR2 SYGVQD (reference sequence). The CDR3 DNA follows: TGCGCCAGCAGTGCGAGCGGGAGGTGGGGATACAATGAGCAGTTCTTC. It is translated as CASSASGRWGYNEQFF.

The genes are TRBV7-8 and TRBJ1-2, with 8 bases lining up with TRBD1. This CDR3 has 16 amino acids. Trimming cost V 4 bases and J 2 bases; bases outside gene matches: 9. Germline CDR1 is SGHVS and CDR2 is FQNEAQ. CDR3 sequence reads: CASSSQGQGRNYGYTF. In DNA form, the CDR3 reads TGTGCCAGCAGCTCCCAAGGACAGGGACGAAACTATGGCTACACCTTC.

This clone appeared a single time. The rearrangement joins TRBV28 to TRBJ2-7; 7 bases are shared with TRBD2. Germline CDR1 MDHEN, CDR2 SYDVKM. This CDR3 comprises 16 residues. J gave up 3 bases and V 3 bases, and 11 bases lay outside the gene matches. The CDR3 protein is CASSFGGSGAYYEQYF. The CDR3 DNA follows: TGTGCCAGCAGTTTTGGCGGGAGCGGAGCTTACTACGAGCAGTACTTC. Using reference TRBV28 and TRBJ2-7 for the parts outside the CDR3, the full variable domain is DVKVTQSSRYLVKRTGEKVFLECVQDMDHENMFWYRQDPGLGLRLIYFSYDVKMKEKGDIPEGYSVSREKKERFSLILESASTNQTSMYLCASSFGGSGAYYEQYFGPGTRLTVT.

J is TRBJ2-7 and V is TRBV7-9; TRBD2 matches at 8 bases. The trim removed 4 bases at V and 0 bases at J, leaving 17 bases unmatched. Germline values: CDR1 SEHNR, CDR2 FQNEAQ (reference sequence). The CDR3 covers 19 residues. The CDR3: CASSSIAGPSGYRSYEQYF. CDR3 bases: TGTGCCAGCAGCTCCATTGCCGGGCCTAGCGGGTATCGCTCCTACGAGCAGTACTTC.

The rearrangement joins TRBV14 to TRBJ1-1; a weak D match, TRBD1 (5 bases). There are 15 residues in the CDR3. The germline V gene encodes CDR1 SGHDN and CDR2 FVKESK. V was clipped by 4 bases and J by 0 bases, with 12 bases between them. CDR3 coding DNA: TGTGCCAGCAGCCCTACCTGGGGGTTGAACACTGAAGCTTTCTTT. Its translation is CASSPTWGLNTEAFF.

This clone has a single count. This chain links TRBV5-4 with TRBJ2-3; the D call may be TRBD1 or TRBD2 (5 bases each). Germline loops: CDR1 SGHNT, CDR2 YYREEE (reference sequence). Trimming took off 1 base at V and 0 bases at J, with 9 bases between the two ends. The CDR3 contains 15 residues. For the CDR3, the DNA is TGTGCCAGCAGCTTGCCCTGGGGGAGCACAGATACGCAGTATTTT. Translated: CASSLPWGSTDTQYF.

J is TRBJ2-7 and V is TRBV9; D is tentatively TRBD1 or TRBD2 (6 bases each). The V gene's germline CDR1 is SGDLS and CDR2 YYNGEE. This CDR3 region has 14 residues. V was shortened by 4 bases and J by 6 bases, with 17 bases between the two germline ends. The CDR3 protein is CASSPGALGGEQYF. CDR3 DNA: TGTGCCAGCAGCCCAGGGGCCCTGGGAGGCGAGCAGTACTTC.

With respect to this clone: Relative to the germline gene, one junction end is altered; a read error may explain this. The chain employs TRBV28 and TRBJ2-3; the match to TRBD2 covers 7 bases. The CDR3 covers 15 residues. Germline values: CDR1 MDHEN, CDR2 SYDVKM. CDR3 protein: CASSSLASYTDTQYF. The CDR3 coding sequence is TGTGCCAGTAGTTCACTAGCGAGTTACACAGATACGCAGTATTTT.

This clone showed up just once. The chain links TRBV6-1 to TRBJ2-7, with a possible D match to TRBD2 (6 bases). Trimming took 2 bases from V and 7 from J, leaving 18 bases between them. In germline, CDR1 is MNHNS, CDR2 SASEGT. This CDR3 is built from 15 residues. DNA for the CDR3: TGTGCCAGCAGTGAATTCGGGGGTTCCGCTCGGGAGCAGTACTTC. Translating gives CASSEFGGSAREQYF.

The chain has TRBV4-3 and TRBJ1-1; D gene ambiguous. Germline CDR1 LGHNA, CDR2 YSLEER. The ends were cut back, 3 bases at V and 0 bases at J, with 8 bases in the middle. The CDR3 sequence is 14 residues long. CDR3 protein: CASSHGVVNTEAFF. The CDR3 DNA is TGCGCCAGCAGCCATGGGGTCGTGAACACTGAAGCTTTCTTT.

The rearrangement uses TRBV14 and TRBJ2-7, with D possibly matching TRBD2 (6 bases). V lost 5 bases, J lost 0 bases, and 17 bases lay in between. Germline V gene lookup returns CDR1 SGHDN and CDR2 FVKESK. The CDR3 has 16 amino acids. CDR3 in amino acids: CASSKTLALSSYEQYF. The DNA of the CDR3 is TGTGCCAGCAGCAAGACGCTAGCGTTAAGCTCCTACGAGCAGTACTTC.

CDR3 sequence: CASSVGTTYEQYF. CDR3 DNA sequence: TGTGCCAGCAGTGTTGGAACCACCTACGAGCAGTACTTC. The chain uses TRBV6-1 and TRBJ2-7, with unresolved D. CDR3 length: 13 amino acids. Deletions cut 4 bases from V and 2 bases from J, with 9 bases between. Germline V CDR1 and CDR2: MNHNS, SASEGT.